The TCR beta chain described here comes from a study of T cell changes during pregnancy in multiple sclerosis. Libraries were prepared by immunoSEQ multiplex PCR; TCRdb keeps only in-frame clonotypes and omits some of them. The profile shows some 90,000 clones, 91% of them singletons. The CDR3 length is 14 residues. The germline V and J ends were trimmed by 4 bases and 4 bases, with 11 bases remaining between them. Germline V lookup: CDR1 MDHEN, CDR2 SYDVKM. V and J are TRBV28 and TRBJ1-5; D might be TRBD1 (5 bases). This TCR derives from a female donor in good health, enrolled as a control in a pregnancy study. Material: peripheral blood, obtained after pregnancy. CDR3 nucleotide sequence: TGTGCCAGCAGTTCCTCGGGGGGAAATCAGCCCCAGCATTTT. This translates into CASSSSGGNQPQHF.